This TCR beta chain was identified during a study of identical twins. This clonotype was seen repeatedly, ten times or more. Carrying unique molecular identifiers, the cDNA also gained a universal primer site through template switching. TCRdb analysed the 5' RACE reads with MiXCR anew, one entry per CDR3 protein. The sample gives around 670,000 distinct CDR3 sequences, around 6% of which show up once; roughly 1.8% is in the top ten. Each donor (without exception) was a healthy Caucasian. The V end lost 6 bases, the J end lost 4 bases, and 7 bases lay between the germline ends. The CDR3 is made up of 12 amino acids. Germline assignment: CDR1 MNHEY and CDR2 SVGAGI.

This chain links TRBV6-5 with TRBJ2-4; D gene unclear. The sequence was obtained from a man aged 18 to 30 in good health. The sequenced sample consisted of naive T cells sorted from blood. Written as DNA, the CDR3 is TGTGCCAGCAGGGGCCTAAAAAACATTCAGTACTTC. Protein sequence: CASRGLKNIQYF.